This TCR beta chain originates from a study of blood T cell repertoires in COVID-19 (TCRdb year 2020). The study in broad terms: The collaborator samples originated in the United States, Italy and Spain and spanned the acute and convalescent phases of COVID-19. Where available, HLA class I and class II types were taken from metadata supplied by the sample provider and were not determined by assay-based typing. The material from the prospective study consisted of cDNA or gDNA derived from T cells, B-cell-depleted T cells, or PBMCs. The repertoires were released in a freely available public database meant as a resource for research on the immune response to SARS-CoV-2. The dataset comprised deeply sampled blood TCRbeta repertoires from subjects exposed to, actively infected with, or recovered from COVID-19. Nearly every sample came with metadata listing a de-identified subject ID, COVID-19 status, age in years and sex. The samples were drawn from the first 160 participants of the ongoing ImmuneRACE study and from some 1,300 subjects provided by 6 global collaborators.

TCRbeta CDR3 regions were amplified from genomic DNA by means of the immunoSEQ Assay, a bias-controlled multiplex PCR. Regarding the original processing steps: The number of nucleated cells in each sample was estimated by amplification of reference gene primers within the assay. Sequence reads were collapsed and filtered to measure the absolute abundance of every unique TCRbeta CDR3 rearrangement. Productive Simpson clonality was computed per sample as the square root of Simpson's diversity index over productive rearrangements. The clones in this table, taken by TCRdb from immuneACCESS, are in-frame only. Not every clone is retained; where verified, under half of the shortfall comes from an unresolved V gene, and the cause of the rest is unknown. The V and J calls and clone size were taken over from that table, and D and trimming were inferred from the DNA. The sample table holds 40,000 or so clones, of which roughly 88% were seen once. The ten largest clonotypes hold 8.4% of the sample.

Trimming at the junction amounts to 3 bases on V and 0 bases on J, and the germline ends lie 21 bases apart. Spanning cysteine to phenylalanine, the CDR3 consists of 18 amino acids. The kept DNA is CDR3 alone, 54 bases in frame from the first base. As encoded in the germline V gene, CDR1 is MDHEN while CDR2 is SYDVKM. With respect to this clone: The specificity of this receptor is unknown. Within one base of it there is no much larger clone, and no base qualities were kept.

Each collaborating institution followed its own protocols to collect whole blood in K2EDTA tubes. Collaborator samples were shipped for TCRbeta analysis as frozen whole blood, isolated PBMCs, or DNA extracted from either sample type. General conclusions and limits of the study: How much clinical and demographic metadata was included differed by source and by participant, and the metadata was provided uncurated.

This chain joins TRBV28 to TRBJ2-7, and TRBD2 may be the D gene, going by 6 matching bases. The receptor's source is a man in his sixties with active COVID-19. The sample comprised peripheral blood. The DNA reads TGTGCCAGCAGTTTGTCGGGACTTCGAAGGGGCAGCTCCTACGAGCAGTACTTC. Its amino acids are CASSLSGLRRGSSYEQYF.